This T cell receptor (beta chain) came from a study of cytomegalovirus exposure and HLA in healthy donors. Study context: Among the 300 to 500 donors who were genotyped, about 84% fell in the genetic ancestry cluster that is associated with self-reported Caucasian donors.

V gave up 6 bases and J gave up 5 bases, with 10 bases separating them. Germline loops: CDR1 SGHVS, CDR2 FNYEAQ. The length of the CDR3 is 12 residues. Study-level results: The dataset shows that most TCR sequences were rare, while some public TCRs occurred in many donors. Within an earlier analysis, most TCR beta V segments proved productive either about 90% or about 30% of the time. According to reports, the classifier identified cytomegalovirus status with high specificity and sensitivity.

On this clone: Its matching antigen is unknown.

The PCR employed 60 Vbeta primers together with 13 Jbeta primers. Clones were read by immunoSEQ multiplex PCR, and TCRdb kept only the in-frame ones, dropping some. The repertoire has over 150,000 clones, almost 85% of them found once; the top ten carry about 0.39%. The sequenced material came from PBMCs. This TCR was recovered from a boy aged 2 to 10 in good health and CMV-seronegative. The chain recombines TRBV7-6 with TRBJ2-5, with TRBD2 as a possible D gene (6 bases). The CDR3 spells CASRVRGETQYF. Here the CDR3 DNA reads TGTGCCAGCAGGGTTCGGGGGGAGACCCAGTACTTC.